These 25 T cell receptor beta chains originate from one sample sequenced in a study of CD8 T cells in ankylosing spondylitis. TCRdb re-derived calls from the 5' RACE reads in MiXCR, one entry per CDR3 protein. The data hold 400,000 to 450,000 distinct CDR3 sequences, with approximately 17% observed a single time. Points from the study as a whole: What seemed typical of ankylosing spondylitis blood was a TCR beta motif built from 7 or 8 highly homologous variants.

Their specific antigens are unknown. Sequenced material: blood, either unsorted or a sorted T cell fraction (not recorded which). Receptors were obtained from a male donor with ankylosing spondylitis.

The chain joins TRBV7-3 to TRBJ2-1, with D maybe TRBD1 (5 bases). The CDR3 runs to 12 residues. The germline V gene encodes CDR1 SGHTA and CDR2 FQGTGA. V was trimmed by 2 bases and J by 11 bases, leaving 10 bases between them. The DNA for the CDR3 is TGTGCCAGCAGCTTAGATCAGGGTCAGCAGTTCTTC. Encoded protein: CASSLDQGQQFF.

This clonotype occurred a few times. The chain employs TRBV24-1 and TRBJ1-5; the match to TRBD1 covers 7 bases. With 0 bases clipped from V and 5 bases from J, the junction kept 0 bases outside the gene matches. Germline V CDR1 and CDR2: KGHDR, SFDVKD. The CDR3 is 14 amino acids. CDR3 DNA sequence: TGTGCCACCAGTGATTTGGACAGGGATCAGCCCCAGCATTTT. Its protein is CATSDLDRDQPQHF.

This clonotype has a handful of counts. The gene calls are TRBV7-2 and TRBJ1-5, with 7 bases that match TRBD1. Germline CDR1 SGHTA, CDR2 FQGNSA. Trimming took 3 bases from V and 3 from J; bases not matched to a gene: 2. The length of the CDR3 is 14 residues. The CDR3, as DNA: TGTGCCAGCAGCTTGGGACAGTTCAATCAGCCCCAGCATTTT. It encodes CASSLGQFNQPQHF.

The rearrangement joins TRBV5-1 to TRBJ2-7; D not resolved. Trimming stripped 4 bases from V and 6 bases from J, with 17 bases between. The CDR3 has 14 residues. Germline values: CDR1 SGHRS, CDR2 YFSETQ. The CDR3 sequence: CASSRLVSSAEQYF. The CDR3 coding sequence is TGCGCCAGCAGCCGGCTCGTCTCCTCCGCCGAGCAGTACTTC.

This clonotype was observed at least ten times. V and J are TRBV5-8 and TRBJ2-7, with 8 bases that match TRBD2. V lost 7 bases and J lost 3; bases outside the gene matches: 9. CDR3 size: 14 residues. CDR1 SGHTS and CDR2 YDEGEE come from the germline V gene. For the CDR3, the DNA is TGTGCCAGCCACTGGACTAGCTTACGCTACGAGCAGTACTTC. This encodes CASHWTSLRYEQYF.

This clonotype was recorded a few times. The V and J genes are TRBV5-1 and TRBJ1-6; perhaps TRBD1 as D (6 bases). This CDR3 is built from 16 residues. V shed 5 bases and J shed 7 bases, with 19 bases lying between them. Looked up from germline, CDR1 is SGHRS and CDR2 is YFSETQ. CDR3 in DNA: TGCGCCAGCAGTTTAATGCAGGGGTCGGGGAATTCACCCCTCCACTTT. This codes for CASSLMQGSGNSPLHF.

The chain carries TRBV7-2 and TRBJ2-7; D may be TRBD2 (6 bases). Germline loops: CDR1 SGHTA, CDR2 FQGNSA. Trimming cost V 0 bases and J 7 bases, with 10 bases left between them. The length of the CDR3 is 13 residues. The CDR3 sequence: CASSLAGGREQYF. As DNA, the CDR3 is TGTGCCAGCAGCTTAGCGGGGGGTCGGGAGCAGTACTTC. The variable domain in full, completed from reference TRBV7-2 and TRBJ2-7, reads GAGVSQSPSNKVTEKGKDVELRCDPISGHTALYWYRQSLGQGLEFLIYFQGNSAPDKSGLPSDRFSAERTGGSVSTLTIQRTQQEDSAVYLCASSLAGGREQYFGPGTRLTVT.

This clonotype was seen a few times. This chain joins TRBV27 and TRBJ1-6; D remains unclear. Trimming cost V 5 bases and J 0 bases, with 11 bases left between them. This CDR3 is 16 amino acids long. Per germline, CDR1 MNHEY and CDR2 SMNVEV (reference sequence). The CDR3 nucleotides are TGTGCCAGCAGTCGGACTCTGAGCTCCTATAATTCACCCCTCCACTTT. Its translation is CASSRTLSSYNSPLHF.

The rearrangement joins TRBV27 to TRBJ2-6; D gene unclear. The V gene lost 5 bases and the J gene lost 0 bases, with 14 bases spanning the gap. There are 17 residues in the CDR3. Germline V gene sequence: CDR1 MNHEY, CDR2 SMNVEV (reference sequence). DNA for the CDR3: TGTGCCAGCAGTACCCGCAGCTCAGGCTCTGGGGCCAACGTCCTGACTTTC. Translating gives CASSTRSSGSGANVLTF.

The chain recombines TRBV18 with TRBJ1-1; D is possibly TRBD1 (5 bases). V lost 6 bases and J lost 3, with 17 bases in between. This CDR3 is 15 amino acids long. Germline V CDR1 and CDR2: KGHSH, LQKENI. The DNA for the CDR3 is TGTGCCAGCTCCGACGAGATAGGGGTGGACACTGAAGCTTTCTTT. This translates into CASSDEIGVDTEAFF.

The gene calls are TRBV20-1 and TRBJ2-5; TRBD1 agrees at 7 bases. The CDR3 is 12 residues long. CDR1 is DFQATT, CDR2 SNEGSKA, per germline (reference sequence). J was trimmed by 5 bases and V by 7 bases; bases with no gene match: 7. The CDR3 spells CSVTGEVETQYF. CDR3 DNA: TGCAGTGTCACAGGGGAAGTGGAGACCCAGTACTTC.

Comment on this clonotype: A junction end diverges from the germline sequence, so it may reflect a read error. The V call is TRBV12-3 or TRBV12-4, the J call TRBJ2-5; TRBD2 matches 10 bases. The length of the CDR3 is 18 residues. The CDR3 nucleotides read TGTACCAGCAGTACGGGGGTGTCTAGCGGGAGATTGGGAGAGACCCAGTACTTC. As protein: CTSSTGVSSGRLGETQYF.

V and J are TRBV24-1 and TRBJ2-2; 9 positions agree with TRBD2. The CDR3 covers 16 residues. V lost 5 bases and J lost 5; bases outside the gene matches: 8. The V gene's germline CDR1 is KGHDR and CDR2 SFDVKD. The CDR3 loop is CATSALAGPKTGELFF. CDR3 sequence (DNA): TGTGCCACCAGTGCCCTAGCGGGGCCAAAGACCGGGGAGCTGTTTTTT.

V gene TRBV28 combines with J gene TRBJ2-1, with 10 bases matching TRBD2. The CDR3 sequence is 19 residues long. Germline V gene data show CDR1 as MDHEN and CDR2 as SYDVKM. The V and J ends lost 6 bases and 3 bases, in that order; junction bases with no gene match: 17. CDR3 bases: TGTGCCAGCAGCCGCCGGGACATGGGTCTAGCGGGAGACTACAATGAGCAGTTCTTC. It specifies CASSRRDMGLAGDYNEQFF.

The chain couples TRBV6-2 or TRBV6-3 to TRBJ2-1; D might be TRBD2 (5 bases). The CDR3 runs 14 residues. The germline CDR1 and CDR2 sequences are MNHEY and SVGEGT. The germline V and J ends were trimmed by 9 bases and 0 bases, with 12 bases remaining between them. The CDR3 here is CASQRSVSYNEQFF. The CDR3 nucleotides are TGTGCCAGTCAGCGGAGCGTCTCCTACAATGAGCAGTTCTTC.

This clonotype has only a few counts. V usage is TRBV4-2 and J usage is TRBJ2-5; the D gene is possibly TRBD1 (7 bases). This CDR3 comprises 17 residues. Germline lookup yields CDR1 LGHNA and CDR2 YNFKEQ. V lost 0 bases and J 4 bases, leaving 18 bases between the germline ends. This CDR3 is CASSQDDRPQGGETQYF. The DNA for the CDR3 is TGTGCCAGCAGCCAAGATGATCGGCCCCAGGGGGGAGAGACCCAGTACTTC.

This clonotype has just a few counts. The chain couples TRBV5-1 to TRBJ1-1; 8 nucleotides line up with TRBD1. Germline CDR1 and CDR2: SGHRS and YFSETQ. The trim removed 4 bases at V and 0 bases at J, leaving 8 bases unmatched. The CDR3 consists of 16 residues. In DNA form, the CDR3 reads TGCGCCAGCAGCGCGCCAGGGGGCGTACTGAACACTGAAGCTTTCTTT. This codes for CASSAPGGVLNTEAFF. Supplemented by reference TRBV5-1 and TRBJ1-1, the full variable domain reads KAGVTQTPRYLIKTRGQQVTLSCSPISGHRSVSWYQQTPGQGLQFLFEYFSETQRNKGNFPGRFSGRQFSNSRSEMNVSTLELGDSALYLCASSAPGGVLNTEAFFGQGTRLTVV.

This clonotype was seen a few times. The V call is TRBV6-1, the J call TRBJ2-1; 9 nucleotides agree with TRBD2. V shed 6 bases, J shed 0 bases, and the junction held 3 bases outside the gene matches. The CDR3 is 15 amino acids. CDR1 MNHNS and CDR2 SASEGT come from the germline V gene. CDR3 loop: CASRRGGASYNEQFF. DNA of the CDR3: TGTGCCAGCAGACGCGGGGGGGCCTCCTACAATGAGCAGTTCTTC.

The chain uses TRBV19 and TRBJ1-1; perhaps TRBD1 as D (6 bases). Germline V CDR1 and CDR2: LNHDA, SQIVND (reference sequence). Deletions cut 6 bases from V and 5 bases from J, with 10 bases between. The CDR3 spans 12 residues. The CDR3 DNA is TGTGCCAGTAGCAACAGGGAAACTGAAGCTTTCTTT. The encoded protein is CASSNRETEAFF.

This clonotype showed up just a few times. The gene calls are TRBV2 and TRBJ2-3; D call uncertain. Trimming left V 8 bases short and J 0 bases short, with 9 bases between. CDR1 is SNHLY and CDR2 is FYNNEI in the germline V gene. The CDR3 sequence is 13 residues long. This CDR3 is CASLRQSTDTQYF. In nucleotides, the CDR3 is TGTGCCAGCTTGAGGCAGAGCACAGATACGCAGTATTTT.

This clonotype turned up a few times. CDR3 DNA: TGTGCCAGCGAAAACTCTGGGGCCAACGTCCTGACTTTC. Its translation: CASENSGANVLTF. The chain carries TRBV3-1 and TRBJ2-6; D is unclear. Germline-derived CDR1 and CDR2 are LGHDT and YNNKEL (reference sequence). This CDR3 comprises 13 residues. The V end lost 8 bases, the J end lost 0 bases, and 5 bases lay between the germline ends.

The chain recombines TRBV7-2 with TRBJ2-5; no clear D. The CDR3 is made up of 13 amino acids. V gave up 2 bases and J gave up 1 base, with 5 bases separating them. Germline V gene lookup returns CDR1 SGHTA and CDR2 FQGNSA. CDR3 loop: CASSLRTQETQYF. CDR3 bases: TGTGCCAGCAGCTTAAGGACCCAAGAGACCCAGTACTTC.

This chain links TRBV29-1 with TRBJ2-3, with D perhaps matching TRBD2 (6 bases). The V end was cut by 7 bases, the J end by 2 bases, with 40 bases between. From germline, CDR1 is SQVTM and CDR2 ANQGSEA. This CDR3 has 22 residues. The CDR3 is CSAPKIGGAHLTTHLSTDTQYF. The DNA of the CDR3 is TGCAGCGCCCCGAAGATTGGCGGGGCGCACCTCACGACCCACCTTTCCACAGATACGCAGTATTTT.

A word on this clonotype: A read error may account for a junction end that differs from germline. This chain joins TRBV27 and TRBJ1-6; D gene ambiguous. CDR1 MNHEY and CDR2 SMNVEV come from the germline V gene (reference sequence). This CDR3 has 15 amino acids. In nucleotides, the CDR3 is TGTGCCAGCAGTTCCTTGGAGAGACGCAATTCACCCCCCCACTTT. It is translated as CASSSLERRNSPPHF.

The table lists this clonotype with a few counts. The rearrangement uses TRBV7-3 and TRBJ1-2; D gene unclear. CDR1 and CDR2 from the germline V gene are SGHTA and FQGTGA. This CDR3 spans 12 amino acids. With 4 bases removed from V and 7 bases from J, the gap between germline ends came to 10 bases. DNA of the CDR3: TGTGCCAGCAGCTACGACGGACGTGGCTACACCTTC. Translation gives CASSYDGRGYTF. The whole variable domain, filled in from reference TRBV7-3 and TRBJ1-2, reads GAGVSQTPSNKVTEKGKYVELRCDPISGHTALYWYRQSLGQGPEFLIYFQGTGAADDSGLPNDRFFAVRPEGSVSTLKIQRTERGDSAVYLCASSYDGRGYTFGSGTRLTVV.